Sequencing of this T cell receptor beta chain was carried out in a study of blood T cell repertoires in COVID-19. The data were produced by immunoSEQ multiplex PCR, yet TCRdb's version contains in-frame clones alone and is incomplete. This sample has about 150,000 clones, with around nine tenths found just once. Specimen: peripheral blood. The TCR originated in a human donor in a cohort sampled during active COVID-19.

The CDR3 DNA is TGTGCCAGCAGTTACTCGACAGGGCGCGCTGAAGCTTTCTTT. Translating gives CASSYSTGRAEAFF. The V call is TRBV6-2 or TRBV6-3, the J call TRBJ1-1; TRBD1 aligns across 7 bases. Germline CDR1 MNHEY, CDR2 SVGEGT. V was clipped by 0 bases and J by 6 bases; unmatched bases: 4. There are 14 residues in the CDR3.